A single sample gave rise to the 29 T cell receptor beta chains below, sequenced in a study of cytomegalovirus exposure and HLA in healthy donors. Vbeta (60) and Jbeta (13) primers were used in the PCR. Measured with immunoSEQ multiplex PCR; TCRdb has only the in-frame clones, and not every one. The table records roughly 200,000 clones, about 80% of them present only once. The sample consisted of PBMCs. The origin of the receptors is a woman aged 30 to 39 in good health and CMV-seropositive.

V is TRBV5-8 and J is TRBJ2-7; TRBD2 matches 7 bases. The CDR3 is 17 amino acids. Germline CDR1 and CDR2: SGHTS and YDEGEE. The junction had 13 bases not matched to a gene; V was cut back by 4 bases and J by 0 bases. The CDR3 sequence is CASSPSPGLTNSYEQYF. In DNA, the CDR3 is TGTGCCAGCAGCCCTTCACCGGGACTAACAAACTCCTACGAGCAGTACTTC.

This clone was recorded a few times. The V gene is TRBV6-1, the J gene TRBJ2-7; a weak D match, TRBD1 (5 bases). The germline V and J ends were trimmed by 0 bases and 3 bases, with 18 bases remaining between them. The CDR3 is made up of 17 amino acids. Germline V gene lookup returns CDR1 MNHNS and CDR2 SASEGT. The CDR3 protein is CASSEARYQGGVYEQYF. CDR3 bases: TGTGCCAGCAGTGAAGCGCGCTATCAGGGCGGAGTCTACGAGCAGTACTTC.

This sequence joins TRBV10-1 and TRBJ1-1; 11 nucleotides agree with TRBD1. With V trimmed by 6 bases and J by 3 bases, 15 bases remained unmatched. Per the germline V gene, CDR1 is WNHNN and CDR2 is SYGVQD (reference sequence). The CDR3 totals 18 residues. CDR3 in DNA: TGCGCCAGCAGACCTGGACAGGGGGCGAATTGGTGGGACACTGAAGCTTTCTTT. Protein sequence: CASRPGQGANWWDTEAFF.

This chain uses TRBV10-3 with TRBJ2-7; tentative D call: TRBD2 (5 bases). Germline assignment: CDR1 ENHRY and CDR2 SYGVKD. CDR3 length: 13 residues. Deletions cut 8 bases from V and 3 bases from J, with 14 bases between. The CDR3 reads CAIRVAGHYEQYF. The CDR3 region has the DNA TGTGCCATCCGGGTGGCGGGTCACTACGAGCAGTACTTC.

J is TRBJ1-2 and V is TRBV7-9; the D gene is possibly TRBD1 (5 bases). Trimming took 1 base from V and 2 from J, leaving 17 bases between them. This CDR3 comprises 17 residues. Germline V gene data show CDR1 as SEHNR and CDR2 as FQNEAQ (reference sequence). CDR3 region: CASSLGGLIPGNYGYTF. The CDR3 coding sequence is TGTGCCAGCAGCTTAGGGGGCCTGATTCCTGGGAACTATGGCTACACCTTC.

The chain employs TRBV29-1 and TRBJ1-2; 11 bases fit TRBD1. The V segment lost 7 bases and the J segment 5 bases; nucleotides outside the gene matches: 6. This CDR3 spans 13 amino acids. CDR1 and CDR2 from the germline V gene are SQVTM and ANQGSEA. CDR3 amino acids: CSAPGQGAYGYTF. Here the CDR3 DNA reads TGCAGCGCCCCCGGACAGGGGGCATATGGCTACACCTTC.

V gene TRBV19 combines with J gene TRBJ1-5; weak D call: TRBD1 (5 bases). The germline V gene has CDR1 LNHDA and CDR2 SQIVND (reference sequence). The CDR3 covers 17 residues. V lost 4 bases and J 5 bases, leaving 21 bases between the germline ends. The chain's CDR3 is CASSSMLFFQGHQPQHF. The CDR3 DNA is TGTGCCAGTAGTAGTATGTTGTTTTTCCAGGGCCATCAGCCCCAGCATTTT.

V and J are TRBV15 and TRBJ1-5; TRBD1 might be the D (6 bases). V was shortened by 1 base and J by 3 bases, with 10 bases between the two germline ends. The CDR3 has 15 amino acids. In germline, CDR1 is LNHNV, CDR2 YYDKDF (reference sequence). This CDR3 is CATSRGGGANQPQHF. In nucleotides, the CDR3 is TGTGCCACCAGCAGAGGTGGGGGCGCCAATCAGCCCCAGCATTTT.

The chain recombines TRBV29-1 with TRBJ2-5, with a possible D match to TRBD2 (6 bases). The CDR3 consists of 15 residues. The germline CDR1 and CDR2 sequences are SQVTM and ANQGSEA. Between the trimmed V and J ends, which lost 0 bases and 1 base, there was a span of 12 bases. CDR3 sequence: CSVEERGVGQETQYF. The CDR3 nucleotides are TGCAGCGTTGAAGAGCGGGGAGTGGGCCAAGAGACCCAGTACTTC.

The rearrangement joins TRBV4-3 to TRBJ1-5, with D possibly matching TRBD1 (5 bases). V was trimmed by 1 base and J by 7 bases, leaving 8 bases between them. This CDR3 region has 13 residues. Germline CDR1 LGHNA, CDR2 YSLEER. The CDR3 coding sequence is TGCGCCAGCAGCCAAGCACGACAGCAGCCCCAGCATTTT. Translating gives CASSQARQQPQHF.

The genes are TRBV27 and TRBJ1-2; D might be TRBD1 (6 bases). The germline V and J ends were trimmed by 3 bases and 8 bases, with 13 bases remaining between them. Germline-derived CDR1 and CDR2 are MNHEY and SMNVEV (reference sequence). This CDR3 has 13 amino acids. The CDR3 region is CASSFQGTSGYTF. The CDR3 coding sequence is TGTGCCAGCAGTTTCCAGGGGACTAGCGGCTACACCTTC.

The chain couples TRBV11-2 to TRBJ2-1; weak D call: TRBD1 (6 bases). V was trimmed by 1 base and J by 0 bases, leaving 7 bases between them. The length of the CDR3 is 15 residues. Germline values: CDR1 SGHAT, CDR2 FQNNGV. The CDR3 loop is CASSLGGGSYNEQFF. As DNA, the CDR3 is TGTGCCAGCAGCTTAGGAGGGGGCTCCTACAATGAGCAGTTCTTC.

The chain carries TRBV9 and TRBJ2-7, with D perhaps matching TRBD1 (6 bases). CDR1 is SGDLS and CDR2 is YYNGEE in the germline V gene. The CDR3 sequence is 15 residues long. V was pared by 4 bases and J by 8 bases, with 22 bases between. The CDR3 here is CASSFEGDRSVQQYF. The CDR3 DNA sequence: TGTGCCAGCAGCTTCGAGGGAGACAGGAGTGTTCAGCAGTACTTC.

The gene calls are TRBV13 and TRBJ1-1; 9 bases are a match to TRBD1. The CDR3 covers 13 residues. Germline loops: CDR1 PRHDT, CDR2 FYEKMQ (reference sequence). The trim removed 5 bases at V and 7 bases at J, leaving 5 bases unmatched. CDR3 loop: CASSEGTGHEAFF. CDR3 nucleotide sequence: TGTGCCAGCAGCGAAGGGACAGGGCATGAAGCTTTCTTT.

This clone was observed a few times. CDR3 sequence (DNA): TGCGCCAGCAGCCCCGCGTGGGAGCCGAACACTGAAGCTTTCTTT. Translating gives CASSPAWEPNTEAFF. This chain uses TRBV4-1 with TRBJ1-1; D gene uncertain. CDR3 size: 15 residues. V was clipped by 4 bases and J by 1 base, with 13 bases between them. From germline, CDR1 is MGHRA and CDR2 YSYEKL.

The CDR3: CASSQVLANTEAFF. CDR3 bases: TGCGCCAGCAGCCAAGTATTAGCGAACACTGAAGCTTTCTTT. The gene calls are TRBV4-1 and TRBJ1-1; D gene uncertain. Trimming stripped 1 base from V and 1 base from J, with 7 bases between. In germline, CDR1 is MGHRA, CDR2 YSYEKL. The CDR3 is 14 amino acids.

V and J are TRBV2 and TRBJ2-2; 11 nucleotides line up with TRBD2. Germline loops: CDR1 SNHLY, CDR2 FYNNEI. This CDR3 spans 15 amino acids. Trimming took 8 bases from V and 7 from J; bases not matched to a gene: 9. The CDR3 coding sequence is TGTGCCAGCCGCCCCGGGACTAGCGGCCTCGGGGAGCTGTTTTTT. Translated: CASRPGTSGLGELFF.

The chain links TRBV19 to TRBJ2-5; 10 positions agree with TRBD1. Germline-derived CDR1 and CDR2 are LNHDA and SQIVND (reference sequence). Losses at the gene ends were 5 bases for V and 5 bases for J; bases not matched to a gene: 11. This CDR3 is built from 16 residues. CDR3: CASSPTTGGLRETQYF. CDR3 in DNA: TGTGCCAGTAGTCCCACGACAGGGGGCCTAAGGGAGACCCAGTACTTC.

The V call is TRBV27, the J call TRBJ1-1; D ambiguous. CDR1 MNHEY and CDR2 SMNVEV come from the germline V gene (reference sequence). V dropped 3 bases and J dropped 0 bases, with 11 bases sitting between them. The CDR3 totals 15 residues. The CDR3, as DNA: TGTGCCAGCAGTTTTCAAGGAGGGTTGAACACTGAAGCTTTCTTT. Amino acids: CASSFQGGLNTEAFF.

This sequence joins TRBV5-1 and TRBJ1-6; 10 bases line up with TRBD1. V was clipped by 1 base and J by 0 bases; unmatched bases: 7. The germline V gene encodes CDR1 SGHRS and CDR2 YFSETQ. The CDR3 extends over 19 amino acids. This CDR3 is CASSLKGQGSSSYNSPLHF. The DNA of the CDR3 is TGCGCCAGCAGCTTGAAGGGACAGGGGAGTAGCTCCTATAATTCACCCCTCCACTTT.

This chain links TRBV5-8 with TRBJ1-6; D ambiguous. The CDR3 loop spans 16 amino acids. Germline V gene data show CDR1 as SGHTS and CDR2 as YDEGEE. V lost 0 bases to trimming and J lost 0 bases, with 7 bases between them. The CDR3 spells CASSLGGSSYNSPLHF. The DNA of the CDR3 is TGTGCCAGCAGCTTGGGAGGGAGCTCCTATAATTCACCCCTCCACTTT.

The gene calls are TRBV9 and TRBJ2-7; D might be TRBD1 (6 bases). Trimming removed 7 bases at V and 1 base at J, with 12 bases between. Per germline, CDR1 SGDLS and CDR2 YYNGEE. CDR3 size: 13 residues. The CDR3 sequence: CASGVQGSYEQYF. The CDR3 DNA is TGTGCCAGCGGAGTACAGGGTTCCTACGAGCAGTACTTC.

The genes are TRBV4-3 and TRBJ2-3; D possibly corresponds to TRBD2 (6 bases). The germline gives CDR1 LGHNA, CDR2 YSLEER. V lost 0 bases, J lost 3 bases, and 16 bases lay in between. CDR3 length: 17 residues. The DNA for the CDR3 is TGCGCCAGCAGCCAAGATCCCGGGCAGGGAGGAACAGATACGCAGTATTTT. Translating gives CASSQDPGQGGTDTQYF.

The gene calls are TRBV5-5 and TRBJ2-1; unclear D gene. CDR3 length: 15 residues. Looked up from germline, CDR1 is SGHKS and CDR2 is YYEKEE (reference sequence). Trimming left V 2 bases short and J 4 bases short, with 13 bases between. CDR3 in amino acids: CASSFFAERYNEQFF. The CDR3 DNA reads as TGTGCCAGCAGCTTCTTTGCGGAGAGATACAATGAGCAGTTCTTC.

The gene calls are TRBV6-1 and TRBJ2-2; D possibly corresponds to TRBD2 (6 bases). Deletions cut 6 bases from V and 6 bases from J, with 17 bases between. Germline V gene sequence: CDR1 MNHNS, CDR2 SASEGT. The CDR3 consists of 15 residues. CDR3 sequence: CASREGGGGSGELFF. CDR3 DNA sequence: TGTGCCAGCAGGGAGGGAGGTGGGGGGTCCGGGGAGCTGTTTTTT.

The genes are TRBV4-3 and TRBJ1-2, with 10 bases identical to TRBD1. The germline CDR1 and CDR2 sequences are LGHNA and YSLEER. V lost 4 bases and J lost 8; bases outside the gene matches: 19. CDR3 size: 18 residues. The DNA of the CDR3 is TGCGCCAGCAGCCGGATCATGACAGGGGGCGTCGTAACTGAGGGCTACACCTTC. Translating gives CASSRIMTGGVVTEGYTF.

The chain couples TRBV29-1 to TRBJ1-3; the D gene is possibly TRBD1 (5 bases). The CDR3 is 13 amino acids. Germline-derived CDR1 and CDR2 are SQVTM and ANQGSEA. The V and J ends lost 6 bases and 7 bases respectively, with 16 bases between them. The CDR3 DNA follows: TGCAGCGTGGGGACTTATACTAGTAACACCATATATTTT. Protein product: CSVGTYTSNTIYF.

This sequence joins TRBV5-1 and TRBJ1-1; TRBD1 might be the D (5 bases). This CDR3 comprises 13 residues. CDR1 is SGHRS and CDR2 is YFSETQ in the germline V gene. V lost 4 bases to trimming and J lost 0 bases, with 7 bases between them. CDR3 loop: CASSPDMNTEAFF. Written as DNA, the CDR3 is TGCGCCAGCAGCCCGGACATGAACACTGAAGCTTTCTTT.

For the CDR3, the DNA is TGCGCCAGCAGCCCCAACCTCGGACAGGGTGGCACCGGGGAGCTGTTTTTT. Encoded protein: CASSPNLGQGGTGELFF. V and J are TRBV4-1 and TRBJ2-2; TRBD1 matches 8 bases. Germline CDR1 MGHRA, CDR2 YSYEKL. The CDR3 runs to 17 residues. With 4 bases clipped from V and 4 bases from J, the junction kept 11 bases outside the gene matches.